This T cell receptor beta chain is from a study of human T cells and chemical hapten exposure. The overall study: Diphenylcyclopropenone was administered weekly to the scalp of patients throughout the roughly 25-week study. DPC at 0.01% went onto the upper back in patch tests, read at 6 days.

This clonotype was detected many times. Time point of the sample: patch test 3, about 24 weeks after DPC sensitization. Specified treatment: therapeutic diphenylcyclopropenone sensitization with weekly scalp DPC. Alopecia patients, 18 to 70 years old and DPC-suitable, served as donors. TCRdb called the RACE reads again in MiXCR, with one record for every CDR3 protein. The data contain 120,000 or so distinct CDR3 sequences, around 11% of them singletons. Trimming shortened V by 5 bases and J by 4 bases, and 13 bases separated the two germline ends. This CDR3 spans 14 amino acids. Per the germline V gene, CDR1 is KGHDR and CDR2 is SFDVKD.

This clonotype was obtained from a woman between 50 and 59 years old with alopecia areata. Some clones in this sample may be carry-over from other donors' samples. V and J are TRBV24-1 and TRBJ1-2; D perhaps matches TRBD1 (6 bases). Sample: whole blood, taken in connection with sensitization to the hapten diphenylcyclopropenone (DPC). CDR3 residues: CATSGWDMPYGYTF. The CDR3 region has the DNA TGTGCCACCAGTGGTTGGGACATGCCCTATGGCTACACCTTC.